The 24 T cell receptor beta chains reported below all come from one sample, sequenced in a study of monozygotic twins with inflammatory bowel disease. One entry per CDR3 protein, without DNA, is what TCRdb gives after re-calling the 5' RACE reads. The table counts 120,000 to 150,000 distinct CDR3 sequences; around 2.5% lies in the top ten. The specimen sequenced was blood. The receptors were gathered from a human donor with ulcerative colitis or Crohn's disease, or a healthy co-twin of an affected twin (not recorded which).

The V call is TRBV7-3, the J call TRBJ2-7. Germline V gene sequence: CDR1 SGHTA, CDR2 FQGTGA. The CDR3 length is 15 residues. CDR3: CASSLAAGASYEQYF.

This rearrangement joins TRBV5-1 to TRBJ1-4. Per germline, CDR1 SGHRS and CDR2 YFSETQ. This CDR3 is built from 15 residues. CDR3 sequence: CASSLGDGYNEKLFF.

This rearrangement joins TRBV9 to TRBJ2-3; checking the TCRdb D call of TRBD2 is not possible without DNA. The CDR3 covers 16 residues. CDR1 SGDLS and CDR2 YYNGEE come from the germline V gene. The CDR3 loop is CAGSTQLAGGADTQYF.

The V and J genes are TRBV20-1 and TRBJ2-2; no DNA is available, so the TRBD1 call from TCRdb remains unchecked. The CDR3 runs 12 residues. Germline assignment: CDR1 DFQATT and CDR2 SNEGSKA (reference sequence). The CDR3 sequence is CSAKTDTGELFF.

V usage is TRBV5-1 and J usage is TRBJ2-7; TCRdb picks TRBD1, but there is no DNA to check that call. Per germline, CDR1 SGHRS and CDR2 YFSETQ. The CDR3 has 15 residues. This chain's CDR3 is CASSLVSTGAGEQYF.

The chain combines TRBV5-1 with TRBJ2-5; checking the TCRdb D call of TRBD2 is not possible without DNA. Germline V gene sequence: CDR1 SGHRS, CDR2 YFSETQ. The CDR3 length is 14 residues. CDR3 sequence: CASSSPTEGETQYF.

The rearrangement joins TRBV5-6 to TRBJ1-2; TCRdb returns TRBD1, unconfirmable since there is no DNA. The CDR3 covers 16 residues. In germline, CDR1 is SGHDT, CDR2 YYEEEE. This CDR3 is CASSLNGQEPNYGYTF.

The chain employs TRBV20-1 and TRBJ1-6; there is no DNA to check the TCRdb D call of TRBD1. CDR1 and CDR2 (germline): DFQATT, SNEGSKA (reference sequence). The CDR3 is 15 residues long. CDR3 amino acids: CSARTGSYVNSPLHF.

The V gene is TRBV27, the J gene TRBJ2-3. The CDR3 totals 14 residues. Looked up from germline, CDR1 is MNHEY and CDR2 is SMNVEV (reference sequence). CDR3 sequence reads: CASSPGPSSDTQYF.

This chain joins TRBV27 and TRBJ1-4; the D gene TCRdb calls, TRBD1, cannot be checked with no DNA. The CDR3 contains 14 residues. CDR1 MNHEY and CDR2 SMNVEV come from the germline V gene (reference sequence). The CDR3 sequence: CASSSPFLNEKLFF.

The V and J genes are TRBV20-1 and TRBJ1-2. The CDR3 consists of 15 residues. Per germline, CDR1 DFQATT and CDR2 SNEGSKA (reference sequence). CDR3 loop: CSARDLTRDPYGYTF.

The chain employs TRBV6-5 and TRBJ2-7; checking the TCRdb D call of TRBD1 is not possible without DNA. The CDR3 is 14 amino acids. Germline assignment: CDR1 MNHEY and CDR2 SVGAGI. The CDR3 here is CASRYGTATYEQYF.

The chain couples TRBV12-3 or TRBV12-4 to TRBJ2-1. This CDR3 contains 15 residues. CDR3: CASSFGSQIYNEQFF.

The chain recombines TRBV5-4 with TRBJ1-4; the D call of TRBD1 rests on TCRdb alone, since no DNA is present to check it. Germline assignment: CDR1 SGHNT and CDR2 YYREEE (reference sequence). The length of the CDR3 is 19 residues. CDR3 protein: CASSLAPGQAAGTNEKLFF.

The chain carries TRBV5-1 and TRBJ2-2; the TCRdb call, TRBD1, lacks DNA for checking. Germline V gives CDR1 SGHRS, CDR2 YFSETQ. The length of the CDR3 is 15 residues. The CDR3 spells CASNYQGEPTGELFF.

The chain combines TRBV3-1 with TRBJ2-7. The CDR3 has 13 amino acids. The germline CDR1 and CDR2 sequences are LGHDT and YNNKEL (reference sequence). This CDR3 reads CASSQPFRGEQYF.

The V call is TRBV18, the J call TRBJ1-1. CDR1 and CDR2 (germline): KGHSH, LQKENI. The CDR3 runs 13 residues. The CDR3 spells CASSPPGDTEAFF.

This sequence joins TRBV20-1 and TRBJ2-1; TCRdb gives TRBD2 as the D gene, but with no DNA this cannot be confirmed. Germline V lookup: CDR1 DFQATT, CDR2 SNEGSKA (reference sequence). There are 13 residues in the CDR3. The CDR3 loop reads CSAGKTLAYEQFF.

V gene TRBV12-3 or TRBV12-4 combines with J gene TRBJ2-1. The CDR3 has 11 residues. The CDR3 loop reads CASRRYNEQFF.

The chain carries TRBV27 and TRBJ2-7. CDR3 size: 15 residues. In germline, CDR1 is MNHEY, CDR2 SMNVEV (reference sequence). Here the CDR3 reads CASSLSTQVGYEQYF.

CDR3 residues: CATSDRDRGLTDTQYF. The rearrangement joins TRBV24-1 to TRBJ2-3; TCRdb's D gene call, TRBD1, goes unchecked for lack of DNA. Germline V lookup: CDR1 KGHDR, CDR2 SFDVKD. CDR3 size: 16 residues.

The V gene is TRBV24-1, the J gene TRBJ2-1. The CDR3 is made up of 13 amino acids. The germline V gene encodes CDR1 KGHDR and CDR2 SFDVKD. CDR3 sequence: CATTGSSYNEQFF.

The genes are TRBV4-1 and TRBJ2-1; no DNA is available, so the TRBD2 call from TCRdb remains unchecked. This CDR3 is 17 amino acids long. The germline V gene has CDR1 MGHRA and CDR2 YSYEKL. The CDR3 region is CASSQGLTSGAINEQFF.

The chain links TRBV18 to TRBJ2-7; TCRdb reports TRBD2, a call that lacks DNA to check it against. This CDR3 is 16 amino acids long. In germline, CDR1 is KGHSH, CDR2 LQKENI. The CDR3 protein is CASSPTVGTSGDEQYF.